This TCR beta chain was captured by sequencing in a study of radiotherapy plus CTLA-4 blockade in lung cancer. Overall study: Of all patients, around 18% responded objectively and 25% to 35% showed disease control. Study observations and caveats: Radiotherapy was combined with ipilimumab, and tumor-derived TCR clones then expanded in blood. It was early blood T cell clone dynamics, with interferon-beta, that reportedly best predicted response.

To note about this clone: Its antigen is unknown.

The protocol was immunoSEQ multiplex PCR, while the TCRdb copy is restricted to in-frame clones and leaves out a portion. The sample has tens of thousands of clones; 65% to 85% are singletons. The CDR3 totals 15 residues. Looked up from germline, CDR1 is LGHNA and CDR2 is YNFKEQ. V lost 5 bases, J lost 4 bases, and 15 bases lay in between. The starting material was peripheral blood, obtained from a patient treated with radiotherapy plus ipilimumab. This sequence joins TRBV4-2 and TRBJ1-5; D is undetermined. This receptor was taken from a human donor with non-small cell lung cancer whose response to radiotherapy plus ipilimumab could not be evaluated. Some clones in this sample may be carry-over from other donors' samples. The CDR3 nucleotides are TGTGCCAGCAGCTCTTTGGAGGACTTTAATCAGCCCCAGCATTTT. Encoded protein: CASSSLEDFNQPQHF.